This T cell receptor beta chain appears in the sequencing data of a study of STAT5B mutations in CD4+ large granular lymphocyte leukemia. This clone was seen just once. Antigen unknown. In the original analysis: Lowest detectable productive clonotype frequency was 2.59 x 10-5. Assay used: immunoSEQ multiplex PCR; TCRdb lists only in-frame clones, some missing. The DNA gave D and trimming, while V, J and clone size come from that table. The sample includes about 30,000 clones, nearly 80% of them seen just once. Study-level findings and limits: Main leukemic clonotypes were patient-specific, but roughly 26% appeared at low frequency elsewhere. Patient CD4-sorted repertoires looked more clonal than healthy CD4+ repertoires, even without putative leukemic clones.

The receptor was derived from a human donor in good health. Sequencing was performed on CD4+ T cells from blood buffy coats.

CDR3 in amino acids: CASSLFPGVYGYTF. CDR3 DNA: TGCGCCAGCAGCTTGTTTCCAGGGGTCTATGGCTACACCTTC. The V gene is TRBV5-1, the J gene TRBJ1-2, with D maybe TRBD1 (6 bases). The V and J ends lost 1 base and 4 bases respectively, with 11 bases between them. This CDR3 region has 14 residues. From germline, CDR1 is SGHRS and CDR2 YFSETQ.